The 12 T cell receptor beta chains below come from one sample, sequenced in a study of cytomegalovirus exposure and HLA in healthy donors. PCR employed 60 Vbeta and 13 Jbeta primers. Sequencing was performed with immunoSEQ multiplex PCR; in TCRdb, only in-frame clones are kept and a portion is missing. The sample carries around 190,000 clones, over 65% recorded once. Sequences were obtained from PBMCs. These receptor sequences come from a woman aged 30 to 39 in good health and CMV-seronegative.

The chain has TRBV11-2 and TRBJ2-3; 12 nucleotides match TRBD2. V trimming: 4 bases; J trimming: 2 bases; junction bases outside the gene matches: 4. CDR3 size: 16 residues. The germline V gene has CDR1 SGHAT and CDR2 FQNNGV. The DNA of the CDR3 is TGTGCCAGCAGCTCGACTAGCGGGAGAAACACAGATACGCAGTATTTT. Its translation: CASSSTSGRNTDTQYF.

The rearrangement uses TRBV27 and TRBJ2-1; D may be TRBD2 (5 bases). CDR1 and CDR2 (germline): MNHEY, SMNVEV (reference sequence). CDR3 length: 16 residues. Between the trimmed V and J ends, which lost 6 bases and 8 bases, there was a span of 23 bases. In nucleotides, the CDR3 is TGTGCCAGCAGCTTGGGGTACCGGGAAGGGCCCGATGAGCAGTTCTTC. Its protein product is CASSLGYREGPDEQFF.

In its sample, this clone was seen a few times. The chain uses TRBV7-2 and TRBJ2-5; tentatively, D is TRBD2 (7 bases). Between the trimmed V and J ends, which lost 5 bases and 3 bases, there was a span of 16 bases. Germline V gene data show CDR1 as SGHTA and CDR2 as FQGNSA. The CDR3 is 15 residues long. CDR3 DNA sequence: TGTGCCAGCAGCCCCTTCGGAGGGGGGGAAGAGACCCAGTACTTC. It yields the protein CASSPFGGGEETQYF.

This sequence joins TRBV18 and TRBJ1-3, with unresolved D. V lost 6 bases to trimming and J lost 0 bases, with 15 bases between them. The CDR3 contains 16 residues. Per the germline V gene, CDR1 is KGHSH and CDR2 is LQKENI. The CDR3 nucleotides are TGTGCCAGCTCGCCAGCAGGTCTTAACTCTGGAAACACCATATATTTT. It is translated as CASSPAGLNSGNTIYF. Complete variable domain (other parts from reference TRBV18 and TRBJ1-3): NAGVMQNPRHLVRRRGQEARLRCSPMKGHSHVYWYRQLPEEGLKFMVYLQKENIIDESGMPKERFSAEFPKEGPSILRIQQVVRGDSAAYFCASSPAGLNSGNTIYFGEGSWLTVV.

The CDR3 DNA reads as TGTGCCTGGAACAGCCCCTACGAGCAGTACTTC. It yields the protein CAWNSPYEQYF. This chain links TRBV30 with TRBJ2-7; D is ambiguous. Germline V gives CDR1 GTSNPN, CDR2 SVGIG (reference sequence). Trimming stripped 4 bases from V and 2 bases from J, with 6 bases between. The CDR3 runs 11 residues.

V and J are TRBV5-4 and TRBJ1-2; D might be TRBD1 (6 bases). The germline CDR1 and CDR2 sequences are SGHNT and YYREEE (reference sequence). Trimming removed 7 bases from V and 6 bases from J, with 16 bases in between. The CDR3 sequence is 13 residues long. In DNA form, the CDR3 reads TGTGCCAGCCGGGACACCGACTTGGATGGCTACACCTTC. Translating it yields CASRDTDLDGYTF. The complete variable domain, with remaining parts taken from reference TRBV5-4 and TRBJ1-2, reads ETGVTQSPTHLIKTRGQQVTLRCSSQSGHNTVSWYQQALGQGPQFIFQYYREEENGRGNFPPRFSGLQFPNYSSELNVNALELDDSALYLCASRDTDLDGYTFGSGTRLTVV.

To note about this clone: An end of the junction does not agree with germline; a read error may underlie this. V gene TRBV7-3 combines with J gene TRBJ1-2, with 7 nucleotides matching TRBD1. This CDR3 is built from 13 residues. Germline values: CDR1 SGHTA, CDR2 FQGTGA. The CDR3 reads CASSLAHRGGYPF. DNA for the CDR3: TGTGCCAGCAGCTTAGCCCACAGGGGTGGCTACCCCTTC. The full variable domain, with the rest looked up from reference TRBV7-3 and TRBJ1-2, is GAGVSQTPSNKVTEKGKYVELRCDPISGHTALYWYRQSLGQGPEFLIYFQGTGAADDSGLPNDRFFAVRPEGSVSTLKIQRTERGDSAVYLCASSLAHRGGYPFGSGTRLTVV.

This chain joins TRBV7-6 and TRBJ2-7; 7 bases agree with TRBD1. The V gene end was trimmed by 1 base and the J gene end by 4 bases; junction bases not matched to a gene: 7. The CDR3 extends over 15 amino acids. The germline V gene encodes CDR1 SGHVS and CDR2 FNYEAQ. Here the CDR3 DNA reads TGTGCCAGCAGCTTAGAGCAGGGCAGGGGGTACGAGCAGTACTTC. It translates to CASSLEQGRGYEQYF.

The chain carries TRBV7-9 and TRBJ2-7, with 8 bases matching TRBD1. Germline-derived CDR1 and CDR2 are SEHNR and FQNEAQ (reference sequence). The CDR3 is 13 amino acids. The V and J ends lost 1 base and 6 bases, in that order; junction bases with no gene match: 2. Written as DNA, the CDR3 is TGTGCCAGCAGCTTAGATACAGGGGGCGAGCAGTACTTC. Encoded protein: CASSLDTGGEQYF.

The chain joins TRBV2 to TRBJ1-2, with D perhaps TRBD1 (5 bases). Germline CDR1 reads SNHLY; CDR2 reads FYNNEI. V lost 7 bases, J lost 6 bases, and 12 bases lay in between. The CDR3 extends over 12 amino acids. CDR3 in DNA: TGTGCCAGCAATAACCAGGGCGATGGCTACACCTTC. This encodes CASNNQGDGYTF.

The chain's CDR3 is CASRPQGSTEAFF. CDR3 bases: TGTGCCAGCAGGCCCCAGGGGTCCACTGAAGCTTTCTTT. V is TRBV28 and J is TRBJ1-1; perhaps TRBD1 as D (6 bases). V lost 6 bases, J lost 4 bases, and 12 bases lay in between. Germline loops: CDR1 MDHEN, CDR2 SYDVKM. The CDR3 has 13 residues.

The table lists this clone with a count of one. This sequence joins TRBV18 and TRBJ2-7, with D hard to call. Germline V gene lookup returns CDR1 KGHSH and CDR2 LQKENI. Trimming removed 0 bases at V and 2 bases at J, with 5 bases between. CDR3 length: 13 residues. CDR3 protein: CASSPPSTYEQYF. The DNA of the CDR3 is TGTGCCAGCTCACCACCGAGCACCTACGAGCAGTACTTC.